These 13 T cell receptor beta chains share one sample of origin, sequenced in a study of T cell repertoires in cytomegalovirus infection. Which antigens these TCRs recognize remains unknown. TCRdb called the reads again in MiXCR, with one record for every CDR3 protein. The sample lists about 900,000 distinct CDR3 sequences; roughly 30% were seen once. This material consisted of cultured CD8+ T cells from PBMCs, taken from culture after CMV antigen stimulation. These receptors were collected from a human donor in good health (CMV status not recorded). Some clones in this sample may be carry-over from other donors' samples.

This clonotype was counted at least ten times. The chain employs TRBV19 and TRBJ1-1; a weak D match, TRBD1 (5 bases). V was trimmed by 1 base and J by 5 bases, leaving 8 bases between them. This CDR3 has 13 residues. The germline CDR1 and CDR2 sequences are LNHDA and SQIVND (reference sequence). Here the CDR3 DNA reads TGTGCCAGTAGTATAGGCGGGGGGACTGAAGCTTTCTTT. Translated, it gives CASSIGGGTEAFF.

The rearrangement joins TRBV5-4 to TRBJ1-1; maybe TRBD1 (6 bases). Trimming removed 3 bases from V and 0 bases from J, with 12 bases in between. This CDR3 region has 15 residues. The germline V gene encodes CDR1 SGHNT and CDR2 YYREEE (reference sequence). The CDR3 region is CASSSLGGMNTEAFF. CDR3 nucleotide sequence: TGTGCCAGCAGCTCTTTAGGGGGGATGAACACTGAAGCTTTCTTT.

This clonotype was counted a few times. The chain joins TRBV6-5 to TRBJ2-1, with a possible D match to TRBD1 (6 bases). CDR1 is MNHEY and CDR2 is SVGAGI in the germline V gene. The CDR3 has 15 amino acids. The germline V and J ends were trimmed by 2 bases and 10 bases, with 18 bases remaining between them. The CDR3 protein is CASSYPRGRGGEQFF. The CDR3 nucleotides are TGTGCCAGCAGTTACCCGAGGGGGAGAGGCGGGGAGCAGTTCTTC.

This clonotype was seen only a few times. The rearrangement joins TRBV4-2 to TRBJ2-1; D gene uncertain. This CDR3 is built from 15 residues. Germline values: CDR1 LGHNA, CDR2 YNFKEQ. Trimming cost V 5 bases and J 2 bases, with 13 bases left between them. The CDR3 region is CASSGEPGPYNEQFF. The CDR3 coding sequence is TGTGCCAGCAGCGGGGAACCGGGCCCCTACAATGAGCAGTTCTTC.

J is TRBJ1-3 and V is TRBV7-9, with D possibly TRBD1 on 6 matching bases. CDR3 length: 17 residues. V was shortened by 4 bases and J by 4 bases, with 20 bases between the two germline ends. CDR1 SEHNR and CDR2 FQNEAQ come from the germline V gene (reference sequence). The CDR3 coding sequence is TGTGCCAGCAGCTCCGGGAGTGGGGGGCTACCCGGAAACACCATATATTTT. As protein: CASSSGSGGLPGNTIYF.

This clonotype has more than one count but fewer than ten. V gene TRBV19 combines with J gene TRBJ2-2; 8 bases align to TRBD1. Trimming removed 7 bases from V and 5 bases from J; junction bases left unmatched: 9. The CDR3 has 15 amino acids. Germline CDR1 and CDR2: LNHDA and SQIVND (reference sequence). The CDR3 bases are TGTGCCAGTACGACCAGGGGGCAGAGGACCGGGGAGCTGTTTTTT. Its translation is CASTTRGQRTGELFF.

The sample holds many counts of this clonotype. The gene calls are TRBV7-6 and TRBJ2-2; D might be TRBD1 (6 bases). In germline, CDR1 is SGHVS, CDR2 FNYEAQ. The CDR3 is made up of 13 amino acids. V was pared by 6 bases and J by 6 bases, with 11 bases between. The CDR3 nucleotides read TGTGCCAGCAGTCTGGGGGCCCCCGGGGAGCTGTTTTTT. Its protein product is CASSLGAPGELFF. Using reference TRBV7-6 and TRBJ2-2 for the parts outside the CDR3, the full variable domain is GAGVSQSPRYKVTKRGQDVALRCDPISGHVSLYWYRQALGQGPEFLTYFNYEAQQDKSGLPNDRFSAERPEGSISTLTIQRTEQRDSAMYRCASSLGAPGELFFGEGSRLTVL.

Ten or more counts support this clonotype. V gene TRBV7-9 combines with J gene TRBJ2-5; 7 bases are shared with TRBD1. J gave up 5 bases and V 2 bases, and 11 bases lay outside the gene matches. CDR1 SEHNR and CDR2 FQNEAQ come from the germline V gene (reference sequence). The CDR3 spans 16 residues. The DNA for the CDR3 is TGTGCCAGCAGCTTACTACCTACAGGGGCGGAGGAGACCCAGTACTTC. Encoded protein: CASSLLPTGAEETQYF. Drawing the rest from reference TRBV7-9 and TRBJ2-5, the complete variable domain is DTGVSQNPRHKITKRGQNVTFRCDPISEHNRLYWYRQTLGQGPEFLTYFQNEAQLEKSRLLSDRFSAERPKGSFSTLEIQRTEQGDSAMYLCASSLLPTGAEETQYFGPGTRLLVL.

The V gene is TRBV9, the J gene TRBJ1-4, with 7 positions matching TRBD1. This CDR3 is 15 amino acids long. The V and J ends lost 3 bases and 5 bases, in that order; junction bases with no gene match: 7. Germline CDR1 is SGDLS and CDR2 is YYNGEE. The CDR3 DNA reads TGTGCCAGCAGCGAGGATGGGACAGAGAATGAAAAACTGTTTTTT. Translated, it gives CASSEDGTENEKLFF.

This clonotype came up a few times. The chain uses TRBV20-1 and TRBJ2-7, with 7 bases aligning to TRBD2. Germline V CDR1 and CDR2: DFQATT, SNEGSKA (reference sequence). Unmatched junction bases numbered 7, after V lost 5 bases and J lost 0 bases. CDR3 length: 14 residues. This chain's CDR3 is CSAVSGLSSYEQYV. The CDR3 DNA is TGCAGTGCTGTTAGCGGGCTTAGCTCCTACGAGCAGTACGTC.

This clonotype was seen only once. One end of the junction varies from germline; a read error may be responsible. The chain has TRBV15 and TRBJ1-5, with no clear D. The CDR3 length is 15 residues. Germline loops: CDR1 LNHNV, CDR2 YYDKDF (reference sequence). The CDR3 DNA reads TGTGCCACCGGCAGTGAGGGTATGGGCAATCAGCCCCAGCATTTT. This encodes CATGSEGMGNQPQHF.

The gene calls are TRBV7-9 and TRBJ1-1; D not resolved. The ends were cut back, 6 bases at V and 5 bases at J, with 19 bases in the middle. In germline, CDR1 is SEHNR, CDR2 FQNEAQ (reference sequence). CDR3 size: 15 residues. The CDR3 sequence is CASSFNERVRTEAFF. In nucleotides, the CDR3 is TGTGCCAGCAGTTTCAACGAGCGAGTACGGACTGAAGCTTTCTTT.

The table lists this clonotype with a count of one. V usage is TRBV27 and J usage is TRBJ2-3; 9 positions match TRBD2. V lost 6 bases and J lost 2; bases outside the gene matches: 6. The length of the CDR3 is 15 residues. Germline V gene data show CDR1 as MNHEY and CDR2 as SMNVEV (reference sequence). CDR3 nucleotides: TGTGCCAGCAGAAATAGCGGGGGCTACACAGATACGCAGTATTTT. Protein sequence: CASRNSGGYTDTQYF.